Reported below is one T cell receptor (beta chain). V was clipped by 1 base and J by 5 bases, with 3 bases between them. The CDR3 covers 12 residues. Germline V gene lookup returns CDR1 LGHDT and CDR2 YNNKEL (reference sequence). TCRdb re-called the RT-PCR reads with MiXCR, one entry per CDR3 protein. The data hold fewer than 800,000 distinct CDR3 sequences, with approximately 15% observed a single time. The chain is built from TRBV3-1 and TRBJ2-1; no definite D call. The source of this sequence is a female donor in good health, serving as a healthy control. Material for sequencing was memory CD4+ T cells from blood. CDR3 sequence (DNA): TGTGCCAGCAGCCAAGTCCACAATGAGCAGTTCTTC. Translating gives CASSQVHNEQFF.